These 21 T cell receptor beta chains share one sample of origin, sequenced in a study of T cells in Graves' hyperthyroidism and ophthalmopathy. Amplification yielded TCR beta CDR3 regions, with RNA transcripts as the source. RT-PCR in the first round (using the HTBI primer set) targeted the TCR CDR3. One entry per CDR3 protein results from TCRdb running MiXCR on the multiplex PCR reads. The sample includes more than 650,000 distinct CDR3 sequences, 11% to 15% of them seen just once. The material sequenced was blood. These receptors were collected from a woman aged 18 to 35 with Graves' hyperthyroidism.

CDR3 in DNA: TGTGCCAGCAGCCACATTCCCCCCGGACTAGCGGGAAACACCGGGGAGCTGTTTTTT. Translating it yields CASSHIPPGLAGNTGELFF. The gene calls are TRBV14 and TRBJ2-2; TRBD2 matches at 12 bases. Per germline, CDR1 SGHDN and CDR2 FVKESK. V lost 3 bases and J lost 2; bases outside the gene matches: 10. CDR3 length equals 19 residues.

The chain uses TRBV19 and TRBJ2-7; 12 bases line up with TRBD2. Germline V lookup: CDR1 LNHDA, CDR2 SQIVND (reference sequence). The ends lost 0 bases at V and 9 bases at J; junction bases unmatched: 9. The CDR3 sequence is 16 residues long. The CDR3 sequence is CASSIDYGLAGTMQYF. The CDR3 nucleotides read TGTGCCAGTAGTATAGATTATGGACTAGCGGGAACAATGCAGTACTTC.

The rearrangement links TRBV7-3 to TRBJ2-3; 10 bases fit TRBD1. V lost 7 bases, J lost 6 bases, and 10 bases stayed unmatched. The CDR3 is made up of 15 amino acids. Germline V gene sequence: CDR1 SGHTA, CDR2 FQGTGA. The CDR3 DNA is TGTGCCAGCACCACGACAGGGGGCATTACGGATACGCAGTATTTT. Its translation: CASTTTGGITDTQYF.

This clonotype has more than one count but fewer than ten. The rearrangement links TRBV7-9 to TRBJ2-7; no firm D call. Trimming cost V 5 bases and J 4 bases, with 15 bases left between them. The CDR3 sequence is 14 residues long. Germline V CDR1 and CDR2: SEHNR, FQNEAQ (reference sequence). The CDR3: CASSLDGTLYEQYF. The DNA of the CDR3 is TGTGCCAGCAGCCTAGACGGCACCCTGTACGAGCAGTACTTC. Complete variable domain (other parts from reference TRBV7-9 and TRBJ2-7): DTGVSQNPRHKITKRGQNVTFRCDPISEHNRLYWYRQTLGQGPEFLTYFQNEAQLEKSRLLSDRFSAERPKGSFSTLEIQRTEQGDSAMYLCASSLDGTLYEQYFGPGTRLTVT.

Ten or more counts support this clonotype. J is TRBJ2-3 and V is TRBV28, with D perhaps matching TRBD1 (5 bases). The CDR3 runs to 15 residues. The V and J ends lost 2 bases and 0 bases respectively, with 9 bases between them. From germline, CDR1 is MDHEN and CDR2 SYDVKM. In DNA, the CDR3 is TGTGCCAGCAGTTTACTACAGGACAGCACAGATACGCAGTATTTT. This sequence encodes CASSLLQDSTDTQYF.

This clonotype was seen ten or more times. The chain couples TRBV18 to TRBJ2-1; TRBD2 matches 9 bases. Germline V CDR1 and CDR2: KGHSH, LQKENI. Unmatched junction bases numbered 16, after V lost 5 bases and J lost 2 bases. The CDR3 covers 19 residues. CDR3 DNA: TGTGCCAGCTCATCGACTAGCGGAGGGACGGGCGGGGCCTACAATGAGCAGTTCTTC. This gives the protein CASSSTSGGTGGAYNEQFF.

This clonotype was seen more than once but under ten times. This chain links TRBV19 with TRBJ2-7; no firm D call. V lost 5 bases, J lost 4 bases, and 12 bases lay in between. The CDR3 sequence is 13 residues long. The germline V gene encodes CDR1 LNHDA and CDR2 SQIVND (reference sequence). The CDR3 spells CASSLRHNYEQYF. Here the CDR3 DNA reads TGTGCCAGTAGTCTAAGACACAATTACGAGCAGTACTTC.

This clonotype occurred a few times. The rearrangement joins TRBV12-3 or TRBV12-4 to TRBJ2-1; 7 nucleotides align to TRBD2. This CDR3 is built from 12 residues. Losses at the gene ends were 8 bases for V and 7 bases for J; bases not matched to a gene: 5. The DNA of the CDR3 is TGTGCCAGCGGGGACTACCTGAATGAGCAGTTCTTC. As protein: CASGDYLNEQFF.

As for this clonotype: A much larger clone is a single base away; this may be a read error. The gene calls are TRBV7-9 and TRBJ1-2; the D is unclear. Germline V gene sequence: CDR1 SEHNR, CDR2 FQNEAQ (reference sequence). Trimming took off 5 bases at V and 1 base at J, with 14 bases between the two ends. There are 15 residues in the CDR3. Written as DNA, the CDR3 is TGTGCCAGCAGCCGTACCCGGGCGGATAACTATGGCTACACCTTC. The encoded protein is CASSRTRADNYGYTF.

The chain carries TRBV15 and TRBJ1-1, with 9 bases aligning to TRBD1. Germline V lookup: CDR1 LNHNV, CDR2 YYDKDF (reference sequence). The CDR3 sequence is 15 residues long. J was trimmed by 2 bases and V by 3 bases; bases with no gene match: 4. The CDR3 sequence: CATSRGQGRNTEAFF. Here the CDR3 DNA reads TGTGCCACCAGCAGGGGACAGGGCCGCAACACTGAAGCTTTCTTT.

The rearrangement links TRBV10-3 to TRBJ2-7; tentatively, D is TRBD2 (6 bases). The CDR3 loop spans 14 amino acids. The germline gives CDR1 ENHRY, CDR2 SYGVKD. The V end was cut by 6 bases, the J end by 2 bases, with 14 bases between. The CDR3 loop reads CAISREYGTYEQYF. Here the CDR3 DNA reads TGTGCCATCAGCCGGGAGTACGGCACCTACGAGCAGTACTTC.

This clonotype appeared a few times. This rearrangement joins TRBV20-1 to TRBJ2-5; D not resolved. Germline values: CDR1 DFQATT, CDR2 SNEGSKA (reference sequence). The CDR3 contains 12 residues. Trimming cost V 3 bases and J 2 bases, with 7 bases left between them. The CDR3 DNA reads TGCAGTGCTAGGTGGGCGCAAGAGACCCAGTACTTC. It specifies CSARWAQETQYF.

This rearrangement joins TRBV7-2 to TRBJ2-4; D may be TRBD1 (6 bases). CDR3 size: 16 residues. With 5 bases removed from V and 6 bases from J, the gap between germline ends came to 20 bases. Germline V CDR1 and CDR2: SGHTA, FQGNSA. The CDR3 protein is CASSGRSGTWGNIQYF. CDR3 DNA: TGTGCCAGCAGCGGAAGAAGTGGGACATGGGGAAACATTCAGTACTTC. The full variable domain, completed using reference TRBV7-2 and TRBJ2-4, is GAGVSQSPSNKVTEKGKDVELRCDPISGHTALYWYRQSLGQGLEFLIYFQGNSAPDKSGLPSDRFSAERTGGSVSTLTIQRTQQEDSAVYLCASSGRSGTWGNIQYFGAGTRLSVL.

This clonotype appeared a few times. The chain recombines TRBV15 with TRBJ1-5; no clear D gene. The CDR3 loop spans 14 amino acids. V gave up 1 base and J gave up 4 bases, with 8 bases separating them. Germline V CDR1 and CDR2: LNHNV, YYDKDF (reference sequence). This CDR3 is CATSRVTANQPQHF. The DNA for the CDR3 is TGTGCCACCAGCAGAGTTACAGCAAATCAGCCCCAGCATTTT.

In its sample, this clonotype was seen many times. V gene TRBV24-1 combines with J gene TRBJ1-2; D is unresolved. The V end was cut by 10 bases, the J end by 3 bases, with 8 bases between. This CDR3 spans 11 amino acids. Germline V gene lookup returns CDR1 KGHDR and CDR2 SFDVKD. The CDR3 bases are TGTGCCACTAGCAACGACTATGGCTACACCTTC. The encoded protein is CATSNDYGYTF.

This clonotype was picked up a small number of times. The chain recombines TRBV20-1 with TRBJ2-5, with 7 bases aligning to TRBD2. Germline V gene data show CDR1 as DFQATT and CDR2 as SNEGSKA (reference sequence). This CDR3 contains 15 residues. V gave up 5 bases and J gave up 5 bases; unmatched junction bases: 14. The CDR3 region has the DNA TGCAGTGCTTCCCCGGGGGAGGGCCTCGGGGAGACCCAGTACTTC. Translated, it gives CSASPGEGLGETQYF.

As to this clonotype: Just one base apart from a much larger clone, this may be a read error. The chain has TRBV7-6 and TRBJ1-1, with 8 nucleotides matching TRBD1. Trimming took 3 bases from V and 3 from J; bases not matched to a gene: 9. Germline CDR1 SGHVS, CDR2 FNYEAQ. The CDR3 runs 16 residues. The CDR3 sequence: CASSLTGDVMYTEAFF. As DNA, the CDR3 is TGTGCCAGCAGCTTGACAGGGGACGTCATGTACACTGAAGCTTTCTTT.

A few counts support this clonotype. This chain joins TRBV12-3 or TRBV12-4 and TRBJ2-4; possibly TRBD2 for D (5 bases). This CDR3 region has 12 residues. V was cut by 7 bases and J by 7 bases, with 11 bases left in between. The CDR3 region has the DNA TGTGCCAGCAAACCCGGGGAGAACATTCAGTACTTC. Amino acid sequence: CASKPGENIQYF.

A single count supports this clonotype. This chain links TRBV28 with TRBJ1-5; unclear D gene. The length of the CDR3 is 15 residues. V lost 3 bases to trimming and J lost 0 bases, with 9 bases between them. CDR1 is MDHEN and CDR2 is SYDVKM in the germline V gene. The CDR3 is CASSLRQPSNQPQHF. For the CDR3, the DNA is TGTGCCAGCAGTTTGCGCCAGCCTAGCAATCAGCCCCAGCATTTT.

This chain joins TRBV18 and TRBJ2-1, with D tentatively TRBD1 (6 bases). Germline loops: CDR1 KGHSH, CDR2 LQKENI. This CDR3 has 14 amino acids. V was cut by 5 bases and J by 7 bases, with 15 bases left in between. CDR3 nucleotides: TGTGCCAGCTCAGACGATACAGGGTCAAATGAGCAGTTCTTC. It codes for CASSDDTGSNEQFF.

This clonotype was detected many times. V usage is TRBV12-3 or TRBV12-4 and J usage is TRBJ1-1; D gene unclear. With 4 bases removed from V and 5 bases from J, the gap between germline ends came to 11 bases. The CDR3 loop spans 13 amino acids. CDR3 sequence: CASSSGPRTEAFF. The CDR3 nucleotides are TGTGCCAGCAGTTCGGGTCCGAGGACTGAAGCTTTCTTT.